The 18 T cell receptor beta chains in this list originate from one sample, sequenced in a study of vaccination effects on CD4 cells after COVID-19. The assay was immunoSEQ multiplex PCR, and TCRdb's table has in-frame clones only and misses some. The table shows around 60,000 clones, with around three quarters occurring only once. No antigen has been assigned to these receptors. Antigen-specific CD4+ T cells were expanded with viral peptide pools in the ViraFEST assay before sequencing. Following an approximately ten-day culture, CD4+ T cells were purified. It was two doses of either the BNT162b2 or mRNA-1273 vaccine that participants received. The specimen comprised CD4+ T cells from PBMCs cultured with HCoV-229E spike peptides, sampled after COVID-19 vaccination. The receptors here all came from a human donor who received a COVID-19 vaccine.

The chain employs TRBV4-3 and TRBJ1-3, with a tentative D call TRBD1 (5 bases). The V and J ends lost 4 bases and 0 bases respectively, with 10 bases between them. Germline V gene sequence: CDR1 LGHNA, CDR2 YSLEER. The CDR3 length is 15 residues. CDR3 coding DNA: TGCGCCAGCAGCCCGGGACGGATCTCTGGAAACACCATATATTTT. The encoded protein is CASSPGRISGNTIYF.

This clone was seen a few times. This chain uses TRBV28 with TRBJ1-6; 7 nucleotides line up with TRBD1. Germline V gene sequence: CDR1 MDHEN, CDR2 SYDVKM. V shed 6 bases, J shed 6 bases, and the junction held 8 bases outside the gene matches. This CDR3 contains 15 residues. CDR3 amino acids: CASSNNRGGNSPLHF. CDR3 DNA sequence: TGTGCCAGCAGCAACAACAGGGGAGGTAATTCACCCCTCCACTTT.

This clone was detected only a few times. The chain has TRBV12-3 or TRBV12-4 and TRBJ2-5; D unresolved. This CDR3 spans 11 amino acids. V was clipped by 5 bases and J by 1 base, with 2 bases between them. CDR3 protein: CASSIQETQYF. CDR3 bases: TGTGCCAGCAGTATCCAAGAGACCCAGTACTTC.

The rearrangement uses TRBV19 and TRBJ2-3, with 10 bases matching TRBD1. This CDR3 region has 15 residues. The V gene's germline CDR1 is LNHDA and CDR2 SQIVND (reference sequence). Losses at the gene ends were 3 bases for V and 5 bases for J; bases not matched to a gene: 5. The CDR3 is CASSIRDRGGDTQYF. CDR3 in DNA: TGTGCCAGTAGTATCCGGGACAGGGGAGGAGATACGCAGTATTTT.

For the CDR3, the DNA is TGTGCCATCAGTCCTGGACAGGCCGCGCACTACGAGCAGTACGTC. Protein sequence: CAISPGQAAHYEQYV. The chain has TRBV10-3 and TRBJ2-7, with TRBD1 matching over 7 bases. Losses at the gene ends were 5 bases for V and 3 bases for J; bases not matched to a gene: 10. Germline values: CDR1 ENHRY, CDR2 SYGVKD. The CDR3 is 15 residues long.

The V gene is TRBV2, the J gene TRBJ2-5; D is ambiguous. The ends were cut back, 11 bases at V and 2 bases at J, with 12 bases in the middle. Per the germline V gene, CDR1 is SNHLY and CDR2 is FYNNEI. The CDR3 length is 12 residues. The CDR3 nucleotides are TGTGCCGGACGGACCGCTCAAGAGACCCAGTACTTC. Protein sequence: CAGRTAQETQYF. Together with reference TRBV2 and TRBJ2-5, the CDR3 gives the full variable domain: EPEVTQTPSHQVTQMGQEVILRCVPISNHLYFYWYRQILGQKVEFLVSFYNNEISEKSEIFDDQFSVERPDGSNFTLKIRSTKLEDSAMYFCAGRTAQETQYFGPGTRLLVL.

The chain has TRBV10-3 and TRBJ1-2; D is undetermined. CDR3 size: 14 residues. Germline CDR1 reads ENHRY; CDR2 reads SYGVKD. Trimming removed 3 bases from V and 4 bases from J, with 12 bases in between. This chain's CDR3 is CAISDPPETYGYTF. The CDR3 DNA reads as TGTGCCATCAGTGATCCGCCAGAGACCTATGGCTACACCTTC.

The V and J genes are TRBV12-5 and TRBJ2-1; D uncertain. The germline V gene has CDR1 LGHNT and CDR2 FRNRAP. Between the trimmed V and J ends, which lost 4 bases and 0 bases, there was a span of 7 bases. The CDR3 runs to 14 residues. Written as DNA, the CDR3 is TGTGCTAGTGGTTCTGGGAACTCCTACAATGAGCAGTTCTTC. Translated: CASGSGNSYNEQFF. The variable domain in full, completed from reference TRBV12-5 and TRBJ2-1, reads DARVTQTPRHKVTEMGQEVTMRCQPILGHNTVFWYRQTMMQGLELLAYFRNRAPLDDSGMPKDRFSAEMPDATLATLKIQPSEPRDSAVYFCASGSGNSYNEQFFGPGTRLTVL.

The CDR3 loop is CASRGTDHSNQPQHF. The CDR3 DNA is TGTGCCAGCAGGGGGACGGATCATAGCAATCAGCCCCAGCATTTT. V is TRBV2 and J is TRBJ1-5; a weak D match, TRBD1 (5 bases). The CDR3 sequence is 15 residues long. V dropped 6 bases and J dropped 0 bases, with 12 bases sitting between them. CDR1 and CDR2 (germline): SNHLY, FYNNEI. Drawing the rest from reference TRBV2 and TRBJ1-5, the complete variable domain is EPEVTQTPSHQVTQMGQEVILRCVPISNHLYFYWYRQILGQKVEFLVSFYNNEISEKSEIFDDQFSVERPDGSNFTLKIRSTKLEDSAMYFCASRGTDHSNQPQHFGDGTRLSIL.

The J gene is TRBJ1-2, the V gene TRBV5-1, with no clear D. Trimming stripped 0 bases from V and 8 bases from J, with 8 bases between. The CDR3 spans 12 residues. CDR1 SGHRS and CDR2 YFSETQ come from the germline V gene. The CDR3 nucleotides read TGCGCCAGCAGCTTGGGAGAGGGCGGCTACACCTTC. Its protein product is CASSLGEGGYTF.

J is TRBJ1-4 and V is TRBV18; no clear D gene. The germline gives CDR1 KGHSH, CDR2 LQKENI. This CDR3 has 14 amino acids. V was shortened by 4 bases and J by 5 bases, with 11 bases between the two germline ends. For the CDR3, the DNA is TGTGCCAGCTCACATGGCAGGAAGAATGAAAAACTGTTTTTT. Encoded protein: CASSHGRKNEKLFF.

The rearrangement uses TRBV7-8 and TRBJ2-1; D not resolved. CDR1 SGHVS and CDR2 FQNEAQ come from the germline V gene. The V end was cut by 5 bases, the J end by 2 bases, with 7 bases between. CDR3 size: 13 residues. As DNA, the CDR3 is TGTGCCAGCAGCCTCCCCCCCTACAATGAGCAGTTCTTC. The encoded protein is CASSLPPYNEQFF.

The V gene is TRBV10-3, the J gene TRBJ1-2; D unclear. CDR1 and CDR2 (germline): ENHRY, SYGVKD. The CDR3 has 13 amino acids. V lost 1 base and J 8 bases, leaving 11 bases between the germline ends. The CDR3 is CAISEYEAFGYTF. CDR3 DNA sequence: TGTGCCATCAGTGAGTATGAGGCATTCGGCTACACCTTC.

The V call is TRBV3-1 (or the pseudogene TRBV3-2), the J call TRBJ2-1; 7 bases are a match to TRBD1. The CDR3 has 14 amino acids. V lost 0 bases and J lost 11; bases outside the gene matches: 7. CDR1 is LGHDT, CDR2 YNNKEL, per germline (reference sequence). CDR3 nucleotides: TGTGCCAGCAGCCAAGAGTATGAGGGGGCCCAGCAGTTCTTC. Its protein product is CASSQEYEGAQQFF.

The chain joins TRBV7-3 to TRBJ2-1; 12 nucleotides align to TRBD2. The germline V gene has CDR1 SGHTA and CDR2 FQGTGA. The J segment lost 5 bases and the V segment lost 4 bases, leaving 9 bases of the junction unmatched. The CDR3 is made up of 17 amino acids. The CDR3 loop reads CASSSRYSSGGDNEQFF. The CDR3 region has the DNA TGTGCCAGCAGCTCACGGTATTCTAGCGGGGGGGACAATGAGCAGTTCTTC.

The J gene is TRBJ1-1, the V gene TRBV2, with 7 bases matching TRBD1. The germline CDR1 and CDR2 sequences are SNHLY and FYNNEI. The CDR3 totals 14 residues. V was clipped by 6 bases and J by 3 bases; unmatched bases: 7. The DNA of the CDR3 is TGTGCCAGCAGCAGACAGGGAAGCCACACTGAAGCTTTCTTT. It specifies CASSRQGSHTEAFF.

This chain joins TRBV18 and TRBJ1-5; a possible D gene is TRBD1 (5 bases). The CDR3 sequence is 13 residues long. Germline lookup yields CDR1 KGHSH and CDR2 LQKENI. The ends were cut back, 2 bases at V and 7 bases at J, with 9 bases in the middle. DNA of the CDR3: TGTGCCAGCTCACCAGGGCGGGACCAGCCCCAGCATTTT. This encodes CASSPGRDQPQHF.

The rearrangement uses TRBV5-6 and TRBJ1-2; no clear D gene. Trimming shortened V by 2 bases and J by 0 bases, and 14 bases separated the two germline ends. CDR1 and CDR2 (germline): SGHDT, YYEEEE. The CDR3 runs to 16 residues. CDR3 residues: CASSFSTESANYGYTF. Written as DNA, the CDR3 is TGTGCCAGCAGCTTTTCGACGGAGTCAGCTAACTATGGCTACACCTTC.